The T cell receptor (beta chain) under discussion was sequenced for a study of blood T cell repertoires in COVID-19. Turning to the study itself: Italy, Spain and the United States were the sources of the convalescent and acute COVID-19 samples. T cells, B-cell-depleted T cells, or PBMCs provided the cDNA or gDNA that served as material.

The method was immunoSEQ multiplex PCR; TCRdb's version includes in-frame clones alone and lacks a portion of them. The repertoire holds under 250,000 clones, with about three quarters as singletons. The CDR3 is 18 amino acids. J lost 1 base, V lost 3 bases, and 8 bases had no gene match. The germline CDR1 and CDR2 sequences are KGHDR and SFDVKD. The specimen was peripheral blood. V and J are TRBV24-1 and TRBJ2-2; TRBD1 matches 9 bases. The TCR was taken from an older woman with acute or convalescent COVID-19. The CDR3 region is CATSDTIQGAGNTGELFF. CDR3 sequence (DNA): TGTGCCACCAGTGATACTATACAGGGGGCTGGGAACACCGGGGAGCTGTTTTTT.